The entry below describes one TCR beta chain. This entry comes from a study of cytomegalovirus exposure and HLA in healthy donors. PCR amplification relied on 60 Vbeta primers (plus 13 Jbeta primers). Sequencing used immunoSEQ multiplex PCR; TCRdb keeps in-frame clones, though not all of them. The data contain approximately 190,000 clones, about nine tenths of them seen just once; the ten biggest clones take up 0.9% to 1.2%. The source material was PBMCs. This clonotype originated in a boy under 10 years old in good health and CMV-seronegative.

CDR3 amino acids: CASSHWPSGNHEQFF. The CDR3 nucleotides are TGTGCCAGCAGCCATTGGCCTAGCGGGAACCATGAGCAGTTCTTC. The chain uses TRBV7-9 and TRBJ2-1, with 9 bases fitting TRBD2. This CDR3 region has 15 residues. The trim removed 5 bases at V and 8 bases at J, leaving 10 bases unmatched. Germline V gene sequence: CDR1 SEHNR, CDR2 FQNEAQ (reference sequence).